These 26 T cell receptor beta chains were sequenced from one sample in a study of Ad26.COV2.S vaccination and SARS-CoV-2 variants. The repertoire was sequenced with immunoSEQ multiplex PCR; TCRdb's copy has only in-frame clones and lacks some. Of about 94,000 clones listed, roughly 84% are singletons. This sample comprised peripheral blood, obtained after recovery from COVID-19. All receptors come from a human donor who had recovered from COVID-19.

The CDR3 loop is CASSPEGAYGYTF. The CDR3 DNA reads TGTGCCAGCAGCCCAGAAGGCGCCTATGGCTACACCTTC. The rearrangement links TRBV27 to TRBJ1-2; D gene ambiguous. In germline, CDR1 is MNHEY, CDR2 SMNVEV (reference sequence). This CDR3 contains 13 residues. The ends were cut back, 6 bases at V and 4 bases at J, with 12 bases in the middle.

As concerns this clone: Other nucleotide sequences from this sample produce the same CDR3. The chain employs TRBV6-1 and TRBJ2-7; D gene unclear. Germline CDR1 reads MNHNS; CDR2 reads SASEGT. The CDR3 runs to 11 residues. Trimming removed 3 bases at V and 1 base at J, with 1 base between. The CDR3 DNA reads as TGTGCCAGCAGTGATTCCTACGAGCAGTACTTC. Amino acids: CASSDSYEQYF.

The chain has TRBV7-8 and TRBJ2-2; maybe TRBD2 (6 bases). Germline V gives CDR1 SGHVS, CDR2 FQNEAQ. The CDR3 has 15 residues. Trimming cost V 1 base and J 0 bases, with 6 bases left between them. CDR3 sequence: CASSLGLANTGELFF. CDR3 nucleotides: TGTGCCAGCAGCTTAGGACTAGCGAACACCGGGGAGCTGTTTTTT.

This chain's CDR3 is CASSLVNQNSPLHF. The DNA for the CDR3 is TGTGCCAGCAGTTTAGTAAACCAAAATTCACCCCTCCACTTT. V gene TRBV28 combines with J gene TRBJ1-6, with D uncertain. Germline V gene data show CDR1 as MDHEN and CDR2 as SYDVKM. The ends were cut back, 2 bases at V and 7 bases at J, with 9 bases in the middle. The CDR3 is 14 amino acids.

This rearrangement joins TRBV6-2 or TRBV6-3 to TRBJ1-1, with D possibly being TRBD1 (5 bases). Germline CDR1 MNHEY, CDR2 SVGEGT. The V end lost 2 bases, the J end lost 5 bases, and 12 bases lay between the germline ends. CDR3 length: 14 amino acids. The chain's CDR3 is CASSYGHLGTEAFF. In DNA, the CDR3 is TGTGCCAGCAGTTACGGACACCTGGGGACTGAAGCTTTCTTT.

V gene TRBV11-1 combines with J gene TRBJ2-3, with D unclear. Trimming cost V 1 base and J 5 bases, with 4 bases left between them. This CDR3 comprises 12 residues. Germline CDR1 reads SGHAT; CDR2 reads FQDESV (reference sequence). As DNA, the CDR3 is TGTGCCAGCAGCTTAGGTGGAGATACGCAGTATTTT. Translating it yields CASSLGGDTQYF.

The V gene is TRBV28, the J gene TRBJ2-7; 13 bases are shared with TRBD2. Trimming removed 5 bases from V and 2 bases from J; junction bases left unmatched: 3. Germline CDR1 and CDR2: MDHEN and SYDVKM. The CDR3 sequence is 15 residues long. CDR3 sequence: CASSRTSGRAYEQYF. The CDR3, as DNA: TGTGCCAGCAGTAGAACTAGCGGGAGGGCCTACGAGCAGTACTTC.

DNA for the CDR3: TGTGCCAGCAGTGTTAACCCGGGTAGCTCTGGAAACACCATATATTTT. This sequence encodes CASSVNPGSSGNTIYF. The chain employs TRBV25-1 and TRBJ1-3; no clear D gene. The CDR3 is made up of 16 amino acids. V was shortened by 4 bases and J by 0 bases, with 13 bases between the two germline ends. CDR1 is MGHDK and CDR2 is SYGVNS in the germline V gene.

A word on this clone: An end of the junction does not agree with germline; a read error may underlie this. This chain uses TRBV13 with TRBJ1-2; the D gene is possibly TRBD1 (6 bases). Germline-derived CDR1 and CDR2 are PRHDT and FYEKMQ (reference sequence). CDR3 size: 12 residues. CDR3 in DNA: TGTGCCAGCAGCCCCAGCCGGGGAGGGACATGCTTC. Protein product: CASSPSRGGTCF.

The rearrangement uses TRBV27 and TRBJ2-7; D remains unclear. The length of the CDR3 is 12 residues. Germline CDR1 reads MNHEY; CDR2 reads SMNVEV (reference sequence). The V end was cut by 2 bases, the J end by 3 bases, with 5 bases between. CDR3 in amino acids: CASSLASYEQYF. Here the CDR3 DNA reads TGTGCCAGCAGTTTAGCCAGCTACGAGCAGTACTTC.

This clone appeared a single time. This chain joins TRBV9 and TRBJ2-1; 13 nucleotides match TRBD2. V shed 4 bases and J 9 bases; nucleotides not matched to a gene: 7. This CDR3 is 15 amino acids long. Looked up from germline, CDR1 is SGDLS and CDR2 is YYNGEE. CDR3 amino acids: CASSPWTSGSAEQFF. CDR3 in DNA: TGTGCCAGCAGCCCCTGGACTAGCGGGAGCGCTGAGCAGTTCTTC.

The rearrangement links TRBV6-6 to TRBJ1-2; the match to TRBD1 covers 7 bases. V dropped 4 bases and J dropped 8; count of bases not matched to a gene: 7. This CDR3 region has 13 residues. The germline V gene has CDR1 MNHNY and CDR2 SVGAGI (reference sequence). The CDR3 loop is CASSSRQGGGYTF. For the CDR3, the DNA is TGTGCCAGCAGTTCCAGACAGGGAGGGGGCTACACCTTC.

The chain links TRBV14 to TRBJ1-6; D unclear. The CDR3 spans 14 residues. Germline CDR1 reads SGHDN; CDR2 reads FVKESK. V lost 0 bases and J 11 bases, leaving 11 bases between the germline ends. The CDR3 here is CASSQESNRPPLHF. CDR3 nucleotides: TGTGCCAGCAGCCAAGAGTCCAATAGGCCACCCCTCCACTTT. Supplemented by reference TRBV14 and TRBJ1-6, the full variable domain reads EAGVTQFPSHSVIEKGQTVTLRCDPISGHDNLYWYRRVMGKEIKFLLHFVKESKQDESGMPNNRFLAERTGGTYSTLKVQPAELEDSGVYFCASSQESNRPPLHFGNGTRLTVT.

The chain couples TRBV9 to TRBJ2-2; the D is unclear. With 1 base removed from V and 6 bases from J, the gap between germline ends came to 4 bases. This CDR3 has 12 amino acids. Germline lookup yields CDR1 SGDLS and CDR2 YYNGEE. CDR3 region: CASSVSSGELFF. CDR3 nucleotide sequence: TGTGCCAGCAGCGTATCATCCGGGGAGCTGTTTTTT.

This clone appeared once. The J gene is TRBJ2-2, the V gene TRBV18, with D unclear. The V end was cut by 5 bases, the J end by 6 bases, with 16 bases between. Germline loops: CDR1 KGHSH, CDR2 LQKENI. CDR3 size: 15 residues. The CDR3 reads CASSDEILYAGELFF. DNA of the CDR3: TGTGCCAGCTCAGATGAGATTCTGTATGCCGGGGAGCTGTTTTTT.

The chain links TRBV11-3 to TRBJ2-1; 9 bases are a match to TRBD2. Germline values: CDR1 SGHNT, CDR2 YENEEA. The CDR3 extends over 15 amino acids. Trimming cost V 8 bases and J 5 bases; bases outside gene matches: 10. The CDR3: CASRPGASGNNEQFF. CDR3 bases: TGTGCCAGCCGACCTGGGGCTAGCGGGAACAATGAGCAGTTCTTC.

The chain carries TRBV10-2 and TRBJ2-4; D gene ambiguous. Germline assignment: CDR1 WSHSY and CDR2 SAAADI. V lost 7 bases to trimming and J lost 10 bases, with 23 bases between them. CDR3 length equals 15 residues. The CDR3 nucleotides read TGCGCCAGCACCTCCTTCGTTGGCCTCGATTCTATTCAGTACTTC. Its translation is CASTSFVGLDSIQYF.

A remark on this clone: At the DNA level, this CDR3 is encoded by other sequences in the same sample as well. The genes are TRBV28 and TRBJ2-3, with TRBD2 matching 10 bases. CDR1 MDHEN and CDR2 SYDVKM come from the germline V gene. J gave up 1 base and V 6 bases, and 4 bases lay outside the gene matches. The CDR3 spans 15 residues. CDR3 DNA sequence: TGTGCCAGCAGCTCCCTAGCGGGAGGCACAGATACGCAGTATTTT. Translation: CASSSLAGGTDTQYF. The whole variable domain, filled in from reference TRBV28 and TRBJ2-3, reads DVKVTQSSRYLVKRTGEKVFLECVQDMDHENMFWYRQDPGLGLRLIYFSYDVKMKEKGDIPEGYSVSREKKERFSLILESASTNQTSMYLCASSSLAGGTDTQYFGPGTRLTVL.

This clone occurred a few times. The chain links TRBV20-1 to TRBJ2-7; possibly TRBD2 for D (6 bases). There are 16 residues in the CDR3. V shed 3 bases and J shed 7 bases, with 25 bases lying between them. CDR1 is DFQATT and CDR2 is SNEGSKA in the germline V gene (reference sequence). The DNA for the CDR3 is TGCAGTGCTAGTCGAGCAGGAGTAGCGGTTTCTTGGGAGCAGTACTTC. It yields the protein CSASRAGVAVSWEQYF.

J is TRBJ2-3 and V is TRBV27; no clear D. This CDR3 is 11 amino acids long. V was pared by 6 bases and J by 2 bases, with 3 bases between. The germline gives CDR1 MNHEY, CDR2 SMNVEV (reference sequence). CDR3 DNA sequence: TGTGCCAGCAGCCTCACAGATACGCAGTATTTT. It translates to CASSLTDTQYF.

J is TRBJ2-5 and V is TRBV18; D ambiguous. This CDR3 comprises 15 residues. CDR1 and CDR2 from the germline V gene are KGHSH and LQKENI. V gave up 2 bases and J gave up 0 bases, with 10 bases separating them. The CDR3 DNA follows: TGTGCCAGCTCACCAGAAAGGACCTACCAAGAGACCCAGTACTTC. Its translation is CASSPERTYQETQYF.

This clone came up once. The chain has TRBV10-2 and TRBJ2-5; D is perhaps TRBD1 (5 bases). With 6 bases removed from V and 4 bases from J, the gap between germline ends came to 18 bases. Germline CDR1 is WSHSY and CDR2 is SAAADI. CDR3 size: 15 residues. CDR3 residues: CASRAKGRVGETQYF. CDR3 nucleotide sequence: TGCGCCAGCAGAGCCAAGGGCAGGGTAGGAGAGACCCAGTACTTC.

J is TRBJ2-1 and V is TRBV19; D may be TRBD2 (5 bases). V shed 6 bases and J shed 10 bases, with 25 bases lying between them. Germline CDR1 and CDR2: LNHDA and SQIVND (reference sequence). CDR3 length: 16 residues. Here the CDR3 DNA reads TGTGCCAGTAGCTCCCCGTGGAGACTAATTCCCTCAGAGCAGTTCTTC. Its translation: CASSSPWRLIPSEQFF. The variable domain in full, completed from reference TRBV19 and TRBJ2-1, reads DGGITQSPKYLFRKEGQNVTLSCEQNLNHDAMYWYRQDPGQGLRLIYYSQIVNDFQKGDIAEGYSVSREKKESFPLTVTSAQKNPTAFYLCASSSPWRLIPSEQFFGPGTRLTVL.

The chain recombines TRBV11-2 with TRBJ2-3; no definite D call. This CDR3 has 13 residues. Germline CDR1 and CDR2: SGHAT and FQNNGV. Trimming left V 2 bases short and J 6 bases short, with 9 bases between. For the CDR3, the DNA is TGTGCCAGCAGCTTATGGAATCCTGATACGCAGTATTTT. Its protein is CASSLWNPDTQYF.

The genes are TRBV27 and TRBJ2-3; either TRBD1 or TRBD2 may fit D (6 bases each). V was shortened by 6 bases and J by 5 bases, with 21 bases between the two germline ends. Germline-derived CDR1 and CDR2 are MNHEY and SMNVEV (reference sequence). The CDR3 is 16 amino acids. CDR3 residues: CASSRAGGLRGDTQYF. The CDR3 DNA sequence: TGTGCCAGCAGCCGAGCGGGCGGGCTCAGGGGAGATACGCAGTATTTT.

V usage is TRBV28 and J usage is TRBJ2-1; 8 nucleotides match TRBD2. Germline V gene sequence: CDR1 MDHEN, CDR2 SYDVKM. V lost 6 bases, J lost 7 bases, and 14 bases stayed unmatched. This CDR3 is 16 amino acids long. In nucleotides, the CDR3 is TGTGCCAGCAGAACAAGCGGGAGCCTGAGGGGTAATGAGCAGTTCTTC. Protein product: CASRTSGSLRGNEQFF. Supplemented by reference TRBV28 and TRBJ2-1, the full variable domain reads DVKVTQSSRYLVKRTGEKVFLECVQDMDHENMFWYRQDPGLGLRLIYFSYDVKMKEKGDIPEGYSVSREKKERFSLILESASTNQTSMYLCASRTSGSLRGNEQFFGPGTRLTVL.